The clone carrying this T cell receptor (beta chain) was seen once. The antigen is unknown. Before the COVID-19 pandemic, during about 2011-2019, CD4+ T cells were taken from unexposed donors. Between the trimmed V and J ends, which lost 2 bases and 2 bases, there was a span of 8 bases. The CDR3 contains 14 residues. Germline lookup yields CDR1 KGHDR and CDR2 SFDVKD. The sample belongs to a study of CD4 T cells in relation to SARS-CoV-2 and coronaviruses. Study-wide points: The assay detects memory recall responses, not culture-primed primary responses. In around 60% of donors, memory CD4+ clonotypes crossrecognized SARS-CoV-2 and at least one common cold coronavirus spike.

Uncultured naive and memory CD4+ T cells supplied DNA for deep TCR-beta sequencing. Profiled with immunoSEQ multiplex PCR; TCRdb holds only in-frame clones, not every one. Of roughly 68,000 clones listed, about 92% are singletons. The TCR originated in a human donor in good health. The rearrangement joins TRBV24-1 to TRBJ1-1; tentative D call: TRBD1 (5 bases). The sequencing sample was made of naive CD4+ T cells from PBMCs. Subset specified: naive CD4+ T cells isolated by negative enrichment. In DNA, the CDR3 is TGTGCCACCAGTGATTCCCAGGGAAACACTGAAGCTTTCTTT. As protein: CATSDSQGNTEAFF.